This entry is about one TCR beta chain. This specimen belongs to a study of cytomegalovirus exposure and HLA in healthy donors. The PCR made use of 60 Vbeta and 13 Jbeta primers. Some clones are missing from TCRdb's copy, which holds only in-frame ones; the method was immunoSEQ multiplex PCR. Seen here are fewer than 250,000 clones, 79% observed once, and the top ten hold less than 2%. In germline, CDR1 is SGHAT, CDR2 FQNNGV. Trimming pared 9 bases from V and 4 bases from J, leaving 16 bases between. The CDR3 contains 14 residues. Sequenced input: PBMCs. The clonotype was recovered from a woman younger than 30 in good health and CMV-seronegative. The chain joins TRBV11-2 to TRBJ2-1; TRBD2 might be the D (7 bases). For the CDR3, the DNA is TGTGCCAGTATAGGGGGGGCCAGTTACAATGAGCAGTTCTTC. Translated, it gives CASIGGASYNEQFF.